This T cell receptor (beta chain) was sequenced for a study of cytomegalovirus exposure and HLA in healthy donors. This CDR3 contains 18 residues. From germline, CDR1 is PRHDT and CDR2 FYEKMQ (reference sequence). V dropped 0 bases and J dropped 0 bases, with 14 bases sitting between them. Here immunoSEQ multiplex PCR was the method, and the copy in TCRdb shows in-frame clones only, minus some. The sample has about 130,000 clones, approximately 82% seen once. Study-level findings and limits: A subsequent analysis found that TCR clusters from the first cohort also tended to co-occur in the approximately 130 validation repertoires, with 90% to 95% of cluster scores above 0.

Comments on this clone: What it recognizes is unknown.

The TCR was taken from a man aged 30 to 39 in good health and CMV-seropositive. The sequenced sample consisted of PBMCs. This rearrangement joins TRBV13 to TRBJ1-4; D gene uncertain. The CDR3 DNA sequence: TGTGCCAGCAGCTTAGGCCTTGCGGTCGGAGCAACTAATGAAAAACTGTTTTTT. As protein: CASSLGLAVGATNEKLFF.